These 3 T cell receptor beta chains came from one sample sequenced in a study of blood T cell repertoires in COVID-19. Only in-frame clones appear in the TCRdb table, and some are missing; sequencing was by immunoSEQ multiplex PCR. The repertoire has 360,000 or so clones, less than 90% of them found once; the top ten carry roughly 5.1%. The sequencing sample was made of PBMCs or T cells enriched from blood (not recorded which). Source of these receptors: a woman in her forties or fifties who had recovered from COVID-19.

The chain joins TRBV6-5 to TRBJ1-6; no firm D call. V gave up 2 bases and J gave up 10 bases, with 12 bases separating them. Germline lookup yields CDR1 MNHEY and CDR2 SVGAGI. CDR3 length equals 14 residues. The CDR3 DNA is TGTGCCAGCAGTTACGGCACAGCCACCTCACCCCTCCACTTT. This encodes CASSYGTATSPLHF.

J is TRBJ2-7 and V is TRBV7-2; possibly TRBD2 for D (5 bases). The length of the CDR3 is 14 residues. V was cut by 0 bases and J by 2 bases, with 8 bases left in between. Germline assignment: CDR1 SGHTA and CDR2 FQGNSA. The CDR3 DNA follows: TGTGCCAGCAGCTTAGCGCCGGGAACCTACGAGCAGTACTTC. Its protein is CASSLAPGTYEQYF.

The chain is built from TRBV29-1 and TRBJ2-7, with 8 bases aligning to TRBD2. This CDR3 is built from 14 residues. The germline V gene has CDR1 SQVTM and CDR2 ANQGSEA. The V segment lost 7 bases and the J segment 5 bases; nucleotides outside the gene matches: 13. CDR3 amino acids: CSALLELAGHEQYF. Here the CDR3 DNA reads TGCAGCGCCCTGCTGGAGCTAGCGGGCCACGAGCAGTACTTC.